The 17 T cell receptor beta chains presented below share a single source sample, sequenced in a study of TIL therapy for anti-PD-1-resistant metastatic lung cancer. Time point: pre-treatment sample, taken before nivolumab and TIL therapy. Tumor tissue came from excised metastases, mostly pleural nodules or supraclavicular lymph nodes. This was the immunoSEQ v3 assay. The method was immunoSEQ multiplex PCR; TCRdb's version includes in-frame clones alone and lacks a portion of them. The profile shows around 100,000 clones, about 71% of them singletons. The material sequenced was tumor tissue, taken at baseline. These receptors originate from a person aged 25 to 85 with non-small cell lung cancer.

The rearrangement uses TRBV7-3 and TRBJ2-1; possibly TRBD2 for D (5 bases). Germline CDR1 reads SGHTA; CDR2 reads FQGTGA. V shed 5 bases and J shed 5 bases, with 10 bases lying between them. The CDR3 consists of 13 residues. The CDR3 sequence: CASSPGGDNEQFF. CDR3 sequence (DNA): TGTGCCAGCAGCCCCGGAGGAGACAATGAGCAGTTCTTC.

The rearrangement joins TRBV2 to TRBJ2-3; TRBD1 might be the D (6 bases). The CDR3 totals 15 residues. V dropped 3 bases and J dropped 2 bases, with 12 bases sitting between them. From germline, CDR1 is SNHLY and CDR2 FYNNEI. Here the CDR3 reads CASSEGAPNTDTQYF. Here the CDR3 DNA reads TGTGCCAGCAGTGAGGGGGCTCCTAACACAGATACGCAGTATTTT.

The V gene is TRBV5-1, the J gene TRBJ2-7; TRBD2 matches 7 bases. The germline V gene encodes CDR1 SGHRS and CDR2 YFSETQ. V trimming: 3 bases; J trimming: 3 bases; junction bases outside the gene matches: 0. CDR3 length equals 12 residues. CDR3: CASSWGGYEQYF. The DNA of the CDR3 is TGCGCCAGCAGCTGGGGGGGCTACGAGCAGTACTTC. Full variable domain (remainder filled in from reference TRBV5-1 and TRBJ2-7): KAGVTQTPRYLIKTRGQQVTLSCSPISGHRSVSWYQQTPGQGLQFLFEYFSETQRNKGNFPGRFSGRQFSNSRSEMNVSTLELGDSALYLCASSWGGYEQYFGPGTRLTVT.

The DNA of the CDR3 is TGTGCCAGCAGCCCTAGAGGACTAGCGGGAGTGGTGAATACGCAGTATTTT. Amino acid sequence: CASSPRGLAGVVNTQYF. The chain combines TRBV7-2 with TRBJ2-3; 13 bases line up with TRBD2. CDR3 size: 17 residues. CDR1 SGHTA and CDR2 FQGNSA come from the germline V gene. The J segment lost 7 bases and the V segment lost 5 bases, leaving 12 bases of the junction unmatched.

DNA of the CDR3: TGTGCCAGCAGTTTAAGCACAGATACGCAGTATTTT. Translating gives CASSLSTDTQYF. This chain joins TRBV5-6 and TRBJ2-3; no clear D gene. The CDR3 loop spans 12 amino acids. V gave up 5 bases and J gave up 0 bases, with 4 bases separating them. CDR1 and CDR2 (germline): SGHDT, YYEEEE.

This clone was observed a handful of times. This chain connects TRBV7-2 to TRBJ2-3; TRBD2 agrees at 10 bases. The CDR3 is 16 amino acids. The germline V gene has CDR1 SGHTA and CDR2 FQGNSA. After removal of 6 bases from V and 2 bases from J, the junction contained 8 bases not matched to a gene. CDR3 sequence (DNA): TGTGCCAGCAGTACCCTAGCGGGGGTGTACACAGATACGCAGTATTTT. Translation: CASSTLAGVYTDTQYF. The full variable domain, its missing parts supplied by reference TRBV7-2 and TRBJ2-3, is GAGVSQSPSNKVTEKGKDVELRCDPISGHTALYWYRQSLGQGLEFLIYFQGNSAPDKSGLPSDRFSAERTGGSVSTLTIQRTQQEDSAVYLCASSTLAGVYTDTQYFGPGTRLTVL.

The V gene is TRBV5-1, the J gene TRBJ1-6, with D tentatively TRBD1 (6 bases). Per germline, CDR1 SGHRS and CDR2 YFSETQ. Trimming pared 0 bases from V and 8 bases from J, leaving 18 bases between. There are 17 residues in the CDR3. The CDR3 DNA follows: TGCGCCAGCAGCTTGGCGCCCTCGGGGGCGGTGGATTCACCCCTCCACTTT. Translating it yields CASSLAPSGAVDSPLHF.

V usage is TRBV9 and J usage is TRBJ2-2, with 12 positions matching TRBD2. Germline loops: CDR1 SGDLS, CDR2 YYNGEE. The CDR3 covers 16 residues. V trimming: 3 bases; J trimming: 3 bases; junction bases outside the gene matches: 3. The CDR3 region is CASSERLAGDTGELFF. The CDR3 nucleotides read TGTGCCAGCAGCGAGCGACTAGCGGGGGACACCGGGGAGCTGTTTTTT.

This clone was seen a few times. This chain uses TRBV27 with TRBJ1-6; 7 bases match TRBD1. The V and J ends lost 0 bases and 7 bases, in that order; junction bases with no gene match: 0. There are 14 residues in the CDR3. The germline gives CDR1 MNHEY, CDR2 SMNVEV (reference sequence). The CDR3 region has the DNA TGTGCCAGCAGTTTATCGGACAGGAATTCACCCCTCCACTTT. This codes for CASSLSDRNSPLHF.

The chain links TRBV28 to TRBJ2-7; 13 nucleotides agree with TRBD2. This CDR3 is built from 14 residues. The V gene end was trimmed by 6 bases and the J gene end by 5 bases; junction bases not matched to a gene: 4. The germline V gene encodes CDR1 MDHEN and CDR2 SYDVKM. CDR3 loop: CASRAGTSGNEQYF. CDR3 coding DNA: TGTGCCAGCAGGGCCGGGACTAGCGGGAACGAGCAGTACTTC.

This chain uses TRBV7-8 with TRBJ2-1, with 8 bases identical to TRBD2. This CDR3 region has 16 residues. Germline values: CDR1 SGHVS, CDR2 FQNEAQ. J gave up 0 bases and V 5 bases, and 6 bases lay outside the gene matches. The CDR3 bases are TGTGCCAGCAGCACCACTAGCGGAAGCTCCTACAATGAGCAGTTCTTC. Encoded protein: CASSTTSGSSYNEQFF.

The chain couples TRBV28 to TRBJ1-3, with D unresolved. This CDR3 is built from 14 residues. Germline-derived CDR1 and CDR2 are MDHEN and SYDVKM. V lost 2 bases and J 4 bases, leaving 9 bases between the germline ends. The CDR3 nucleotides are TGTGCCAGCAGTTTAATTGGGAGCGGAAACACCATATATTTT. Protein product: CASSLIGSGNTIYF.

V gene TRBV14 combines with J gene TRBJ2-7; D perhaps matches TRBD2 (6 bases). Trimming removed 3 bases at V and 1 base at J, with 10 bases between. Looked up from germline, CDR1 is SGHDN and CDR2 is FVKESK. CDR3 length equals 14 residues. Here the CDR3 reads CASSHTRGSYEQYF. CDR3 DNA sequence: TGTGCCAGCAGCCATACCCGGGGGTCCTACGAGCAGTACTTC. The full variable domain, its missing parts supplied by reference TRBV14 and TRBJ2-7, is EAGVTQFPSHSVIEKGQTVTLRCDPISGHDNLYWYRRVMGKEIKFLLHFVKESKQDESGMPNNRFLAERTGGTYSTLKVQPAELEDSGVYFCASSHTRGSYEQYFGPGTRLTVT.

The V gene is TRBV9, the J gene TRBJ2-3, with TRBD2 as a possible D gene (6 bases). The germline V gene encodes CDR1 SGDLS and CDR2 YYNGEE. V was pared by 6 bases and J by 10 bases, with 15 bases between. This CDR3 has 12 residues. CDR3 in amino acids: CASTDLGTAQYF. The CDR3, as DNA: TGTGCCAGCACCGACCTGGGGACTGCGCAGTATTTT.

This chain joins TRBV6-1 and TRBJ2-3; no clear D gene. The CDR3 is 14 residues long. CDR1 MNHNS and CDR2 SASEGT come from the germline V gene. V was clipped by 2 bases and J by 6 bases, with 12 bases between them. The CDR3 DNA follows: TGTGCCAGCAGTGAACGAGCGTGGGTGGATACGCAGTATTTT. Translating it yields CASSERAWVDTQYF.

This chain uses TRBV4-1 with TRBJ2-2; D is uncertain. Trimming removed 0 bases at V and 4 bases at J, with 9 bases between. Looked up from germline, CDR1 is MGHRA and CDR2 is YSYEKL. The CDR3 is 15 amino acids. CDR3 sequence reads: CASSQDSIPTGELFF. CDR3 DNA: TGCGCCAGCAGCCAAGACAGTATACCCACCGGGGAGCTGTTTTTT.

This clone was counted between two and nine times. The rearrangement joins TRBV4-3 to TRBJ2-7; 7 bases map to TRBD2. V was pared by 1 base and J by 3 bases, with 6 bases of the junction left unmatched. The CDR3 has 15 amino acids. The V gene's germline CDR1 is LGHNA and CDR2 YSLEER. CDR3 nucleotide sequence: TGCGCCAGCAGCCAAGTCCGGGGCGGGAGCTACGAGCAGTACTTC. It specifies CASSQVRGGSYEQYF.